This T cell receptor beta chain derives from a study of blood T cell repertoires in COVID-19. Study context: From the United States, Italy and Spain came samples of acute and convalescent COVID-19. From T cells, B-cell-depleted T cells, or PBMCs came the material, which was cDNA or gDNA.

Original data processing: Amplification of reference gene primers was used by the study to estimate nucleated cell counts. Sequencing used immunoSEQ multiplex PCR; TCRdb keeps in-frame clones, though not all of them. V and J calls and clone size come straight from that table; D and trimming were deduced from the DNA. The data contain some 150,000 clones, 80% to 85% of them seen just once; the ten biggest clones take up less than 5%. V gave up 2 bases and J gave up 4 bases, with 9 bases separating them. Germline assignment: CDR1 MDHEN and CDR2 SYDVKM. The CDR3 runs to 13 residues. Sequencing was done on a sample of peripheral blood. This TCR derives from a woman of 80 years or more with acute or convalescent COVID-19. The chain couples TRBV28 to TRBJ2-7; possible D gene TRBD2, 6 bases. The CDR3 is CASSLTEGYEQYF. CDR3 nucleotide sequence: TGTGCCAGCAGTTTAACGGAGGGTTACGAGCAGTACTTC.